These T cell receptor beta chains were read from a single sample in a study of control samples from healthy donors and cancer patients. Assay: immunoSEQ multiplex PCR; the TCRdb copy retains only in-frame clones and omits some. The table has 150,000 or so clones, roughly 94% seen once. The sequencing input was PBMCs. The receptors derive from a man aged 55 to 70 with colorectal cancer. The CDR3 runs from the conserved cysteine through the conserved F or W. A D gene is named only where the DNA matches it firmly. The size field is filled for only some rows; it gives once, few, many or a size class.

cdr3_nt | cdr3_aa | v_call | d_call | clone_size | j_call
TGCGCCAGCAGCCAAGCTAGGGGAGCTAGCACAGATACGCAGTATTTT | CASSQARGASTDTQYF | TRBV4-1 | NA | NA | TRBJ2-3
TGTGCCAGCAGCTTCGTCCAGGGAAGTGGTCAGCCCCAGCATTTT | CASSFVQGSGQPQHF | TRBV7-2 | NA | NA | TRBJ1-5
TGTGCCAGCAGCGCCGCCAGGGGAAATGAGCAGTTCTTC | CASSAARGNEQFF | TRBV7-2 | NA | NA | TRBJ2-1
TGTGCCAGCAGCCTCATCAGGGGGAATTCACCCCTCCACTTT | CASSLIRGNSPLHF | TRBV7-2 | TRBD1 | NA | TRBJ1-6
TGTGCCAGCAGCCTGGACAGTCCGAACACCGGGGAGCTGTTTTTT | CASSLDSPNTGELFF | TRBV7-9 | NA | few | TRBJ2-2
TGTGCCACCCAGGGGAGGAGAGCCTACGAGCAGTACTTC | CATQGRRAYEQYF | TRBV6-6 | NA | NA | TRBJ2-7
TGTGCCAGCAGTTACGGTCAGGGAGATTATCAGCCCCAGCATTTT | CASSYGQGDYQPQHF | TRBV6-6 | NA | NA | TRBJ1-5
TGTGCCAGCAGCTTAATCGGGAGCAGTTCCACAGATACGCAGTATTTT | CASSLIGSSSTDTQYF | TRBV7-9 | NA | NA | TRBJ2-3
TGTGCCAGCAGCCGGACAGGGGGAAATGAAAAACTGTTTTTT | CASSRTGGNEKLFF | TRBV7-2 | TRBD1 | NA | TRBJ1-4
TGTGCCAGCAGCCCCTCCGGGGGGGTAGACAATGAGCAGTTCTTC | CASSPSGGVDNEQFF | TRBV3-1/TRBV3-2 | TRBD2 | NA | TRBJ2-1
TGTGCCAGTAGTATAGCAACAGGGCCTCAAGAGACCCAGTACTTC | CASSIATGPQETQYF | TRBV19 | NA | NA | TRBJ2-5
TGTGCCAGCAGTCCCCCTTGGGACAGGGGAAAAACTAATGAAAAACTGTTTTTT | CASSPPWDRGKTNEKLFF | TRBV27 | TRBD1 | NA | TRBJ1-4
TGTGCCAGCAGCTTGGTTGGACAGCGAAACACCATATATTTT | CASSLVGQRNTIYF | TRBV5-6 | NA | NA | TRBJ1-3
TGTGCCAGTAGTACCAGGGTGGACACTGAAGCTTTCTTT | CASSTRVDTEAFF | TRBV19 | NA | NA | TRBJ1-1
TGTGCCAGCAGCTTAGGGGGGGCTGACGCAGATACGCAGTATTTT | CASSLGGADADTQYF | TRBV7-9 | NA | NA | TRBJ2-3
TGTGCCAGCAGCTCGTCGCAGGGCCGGGGGTATGGCTACACCTTC | CASSSSQGRGYGYTF | TRBV7-2 | NA | NA | TRBJ1-2
TGCGCCAGCAGCCAAGATCTCGACAGTACCCTAACACAAGAGACCCAGTACTTC | CASSQDLDSTLTQETQYF | TRBV4-3 | NA | once | TRBJ2-5
TGTGCCAGCAGCGAGGGACGTCCGGGTAGCAATCAGCCCCAGCATTTT | CASSEGRPGSNQPQHF | TRBV5-4 | NA | NA | TRBJ1-5
TGTGCCAGCAGCGTAGGGCAGGACGGGTCTGAAGCTTTCTTT | CASSVGQDGSEAFF | TRBV9 | NA | NA | TRBJ1-1
TGTGCCTGGACAGGGGACTTGAAGACCCAGTACTTC | CAWTGDLKTQYF | TRBV30 | NA | once | TRBJ2-5
TGCGCCAGCAGCCTGGACACGAACACCGGGGAGCTGTTTTTT | CASSLDTNTGELFF | TRBV5-1 | NA | NA | TRBJ2-2
TGTGCCAGCAGCTCTTGGACAGGGCAAGGAGATACGCAGTATTTT | CASSSWTGQGDTQYF | TRBV3-1/TRBV3-2 | TRBD1 | NA | TRBJ2-3
TGTGCCAGCAGCTTATCGACCGTGTACACTGAAGCTTTCTTT | CASSLSTVYTEAFF | TRBV13 | NA | once | TRBJ1-1
TGTGCCAGCAGCGTGGCCTACGAGCAGTACTTC | CASSVAYEQYF | TRBV9 | NA | NA | TRBJ2-7
TGTGCCTGGAGTTCCCCGGGAATCCCTCTGAAGCAGTACTTC | CAWSSPGIPLKQYF | TRBV30 | NA | once | TRBJ2-7
TGTGCCACCAGTGATTTTCCGCAGGGGGCCAATACGCAGTATTTT | CATSDFPQGANTQYF | TRBV24-1 | TRBD1 | NA | TRBJ2-3
TGTGCCAGCAGTGAAGGGTGGGGTACTGAAGCTTTCTTT | CASSEGWGTEAFF | TRBV6-1 | NA | NA | TRBJ1-1
TGCGCCAGCAGCCAAGTGGCCGAGGGGCTTAATGAAAAACTGTTTTTT | CASSQVAEGLNEKLFF | TRBV4-1 | NA | NA | TRBJ1-4
TGTGCCAGCAGCTTAGGAGAACCGGGACAGCCGAACACTGAAGCTTTCTTT | CASSLGEPGQPNTEAFF | TRBV11-3 | TRBD1 | few | TRBJ1-1
TGTGCCAGCAGCTCAGGGGGAGGTGGCTACACCTTC | CASSSGGGGYTF | TRBV2 | TRBD1 | once | TRBJ1-2
TGTGCCAGCAGCCCGGGGGGGACGGGGATAGAGACCCAGTACTTC | CASSPGGTGIETQYF | TRBV9 | TRBD2 | NA | TRBJ2-5
TGTGCCAGCAGCCGATTCGCGGGGGGGCAAGAGACCCAGTACTTC | CASSRFAGGQETQYF | TRBV3-1/TRBV3-2 | TRBD2 | NA | TRBJ2-5
TGTGCCAGCAGCGTAGACGCAGGCGTCTCTGGAAACACCATATATTTT | CASSVDAGVSGNTIYF | TRBV9 | NA | NA | TRBJ1-3
TGTGCCAGCAGCTTAGGCAGGTACAACGAGCAGTACTTC | CASSLGRYNEQYF | TRBV13 | NA | once | TRBJ2-7
TGTGCCAGCAGTCCCACAGGGGGCAGAAGTGAAAAACTGTTTTTT | CASSPTGGRSEKLFF | TRBV6-2/TRBV6-3 | TRBD1 | NA | TRBJ1-4
TGCGCCAGCAGCCGTGAGCAGGTATACGAGCAGTACTTC | CASSREQVYEQYF | TRBV5-1 | NA | NA | TRBJ2-7
TGTGCCAGCAGTTACGCCCGCAATTCACCCCTCCACTTT | CASSYARNSPLHF | TRBV6-5 | NA | NA | TRBJ1-6
TGCGCCAGCAGTGAGTCGAGGGAGCAAGTGGATACGCAGTATTTT | CASSESREQVDTQYF | TRBV10-2 | NA | NA | TRBJ2-3
TGTGCCAGTACCGACAGGGAGAGTAATCAGCCCCAGCATTTT | CASTDRESNQPQHF | TRBV19 | TRBD1 | NA | TRBJ1-5
TGTGCCAGCAGTCTCCCTAGCGGGGTCGGTGAGACCCAGTACTTC | CASSLPSGVGETQYF | TRBV6-6 | TRBD2 | NA | TRBJ2-5
TGTGCCAGCAGCTTAGGGTTTCGCACAGATACGCAGTATTTT | CASSLGFRTDTQYF | TRBV7-2 | NA | NA | TRBJ2-3
TGTGCCAGCAGTGAGCAGGGGACCCACACTGAAGCTTTCTTT | CASSEQGTHTEAFF | TRBV6-1 | NA | NA | TRBJ1-1
TGTGCCAGCAGTTACTCGGACACTAGTAACTATGGCTACACCTTC | CASSYSDTSNYGYTF | TRBV6-5 | NA | NA | TRBJ1-2
TGCGCCAGCAGCTTCTCTGGGGCGGGGAACACTGAAGCTTTCTTT | CASSFSGAGNTEAFF | TRBV5-1 | NA | NA | TRBJ1-1
TGTGCCACCCGGCGGCAGAACAATCAGCCCCAGCATTTT | CATRRQNNQPQHF | TRBV19 | NA | NA | TRBJ1-5
TGTGCCAGCAGCTTGGGGGTGGATACGCAGTATTTT | CASSLGVDTQYF | TRBV5-4 | NA | NA | TRBJ2-3
TGTGCCAGCAGCACAGATTACGGCGGGGGGCAGGGGAGTAATTCACCCCTCCACTTT | CASSTDYGGGQGSNSPLHF | TRBV3-1/TRBV3-2 | NA | NA | TRBJ1-6
TGTGCCAGCAGCAGGGCAGGGAACACCGGGGAGCTGTTTTTT | CASSRAGNTGELFF | TRBV6-5 | NA | NA | TRBJ2-2
TGTGCCAGCAGCTTAGAGGGGGGGCCGGGCACTGAAGCTTTCTTT | CASSLEGGPGTEAFF | TRBV7-2 | NA | NA | TRBJ1-1
TGTGCCAGCACCCAGGACCGATCGTATAACTATGGCTACACCTTC | CASTQDRSYNYGYTF | TRBV5-4 | NA | NA | TRBJ1-2
TGTGCCAGCAGTTTAGCTCAAGAACAGGGATTGGGGTACGAGCAGTACTTC | CASSLAQEQGLGYEQYF | TRBV27 | NA | NA | TRBJ2-7
TGTGCCAGCAGCTTAGGGGACACCTTTCAAGAGACCCAGTACTTC | CASSLGDTFQETQYF | TRBV7-2 | NA | NA | TRBJ2-5
TGTGCCAGCAGGGGGCCCGGTCAGCCCCAGCATTTT | CASRGPGQPQHF | TRBV12-3/TRBV12-4 | NA | NA | TRBJ1-5
TGTGCCAGCAGCCAAGATAGAGGACAGCCCCAGCATTTT | CASSQDRGQPQHF | TRBV4-2 | NA | few | TRBJ1-5
TGTGCCAGCAGTAAACAGGGACCTCAGAATGAGCAGTTCTTC | CASSKQGPQNEQFF | TRBV2 | NA | NA | TRBJ2-1
TGTGCCAGCAGCGGCCTCCGGGACAGGATGCTAGTCTATGGCTACACCTTC | CASSGLRDRMLVYGYTF | TRBV5-6 | TRBD1 | NA | TRBJ1-2
TGTGCCAGCACCGCGGCCTTGATAACTAACTATGGCTACACCTTC | CASTAALITNYGYTF | TRBV7-8 | NA | NA | TRBJ1-2
TGTGCCTCGACAGCGAACACTGAAGCTTTCTTT | CASTANTEAFF | TRBV19 | NA | NA | TRBJ1-1
TGTGCCAGCAGCGTAGACTCGAGGATGTGCACCTTC | CASSVDSRMCTF | TRBV9 | NA | NA | TRBJ1-2
TGTGCCAGCAGTTACTCCCGGGCCAGAGGGACTGAAGCTTTCTTT | CASSYSRARGTEAFF | TRBV6-2/TRBV6-3 | NA | NA | TRBJ1-1